This T cell receptor beta chain is drawn from a study of beta chain features in type 1 diabetes. Study-wide context: The samples had 107,917,701 sorted cells examined in all.

Broader study findings: When VDJ junctions were examined, type 1 diabetes patients showed fewer insertions and more deletions.

Of note for this clone: Its specificity is not known.

Every isolated RNA sample was fully reverse transcribed, so sequencing captured expressed TCRB transcripts. Some clones are missing from TCRdb's copy, which holds only in-frame ones; the method was immunoSEQ multiplex PCR. The table includes a few hundred thousand clones, 15% to 20% detected once. The TCR sequence derives from a woman under 30 in good health. Sample: naive CD4+ T cells from blood.

This CDR3 reads CASSRDREYQPQHF. In DNA form, the CDR3 reads TGTGCCAGCAGCCGGGACAGGGAATATCAGCCCCAGCATTTT. This chain connects TRBV5-4 to TRBJ1-5; 9 positions agree with TRBD1. The CDR3 covers 14 residues. Germline V gives CDR1 SGHNT, CDR2 YYREEE (reference sequence). The ends lost 4 bases at V and 5 bases at J; junction bases unmatched: 4.